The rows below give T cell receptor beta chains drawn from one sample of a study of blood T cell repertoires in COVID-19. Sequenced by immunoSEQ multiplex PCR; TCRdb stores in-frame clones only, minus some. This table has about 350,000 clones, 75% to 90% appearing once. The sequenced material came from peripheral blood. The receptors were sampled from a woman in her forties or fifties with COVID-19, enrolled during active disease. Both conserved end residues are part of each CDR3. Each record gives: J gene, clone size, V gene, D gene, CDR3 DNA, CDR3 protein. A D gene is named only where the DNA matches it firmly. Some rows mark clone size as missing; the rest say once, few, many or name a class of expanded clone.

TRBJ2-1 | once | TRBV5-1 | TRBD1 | TGCGCCAGCAGCCCATCACCGGACAGGAGCTCCTACAATGAGCAGTTCTTC | CASSPSPDRSSYNEQFF
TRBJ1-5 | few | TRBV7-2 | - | TGTGCCAGCAGCCTGGGCGGACAATATAGCAATCAGCCCCAGCATTTT | CASSLGGQYSNQPQHF
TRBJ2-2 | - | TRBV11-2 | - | TGTGCCAGCAGCTTAGGGGGAGATGGCACCGGGGAGCTGTTTTTT | CASSLGGDGTGELFF
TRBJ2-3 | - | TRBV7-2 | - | TGTGCCAGCAGCTCCCGAGGGGATACGCAGTATTTT | CASSSRGDTQYF
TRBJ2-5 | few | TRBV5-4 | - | TGTGCCAGCAGCTTCCCCCTCGCGGGGAAAGAGACCCAGTACTTC | CASSFPLAGKETQYF
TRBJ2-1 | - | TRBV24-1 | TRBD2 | TGTGCCACCAGTGATTTAACTAGCGGGGGCACTGAGCAGTTCTTC | CATSDLTSGGTEQFF
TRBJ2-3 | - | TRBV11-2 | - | TGTGCCAGCAGCTTTCGGACTTCCCGTATAAGCACAGATACGCAGTATTTT | CASSFRTSRISTDTQYF
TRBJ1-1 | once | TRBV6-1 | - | TGTGCCAGCAGTGAAGGGGTGGAGGCTGAAGCTTTCTTT | CASSEGVEAEAFF
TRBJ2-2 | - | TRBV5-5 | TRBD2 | TGTGCCAGCAGCTTGGCCGAGACTAGCCCGGCGAACACCGGGGAGCTGTTTTTT | CASSLAETSPANTGELFF
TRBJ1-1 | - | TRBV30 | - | TGTGCCTGGAAGCGGGGGGACTACACTGAAGCTTTCTTT | CAWKRGDYTEAFF
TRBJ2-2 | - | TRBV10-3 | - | TGTGCCATCGATACTAAATGGGGGGAGCTGTTTTTT | CAIDTKWGELFF
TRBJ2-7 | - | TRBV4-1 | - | TGCGCCAGCAGCCCTATTAAAAGACTAGATTCCTACGAGCAGTACTTC | CASSPIKRLDSYEQYF
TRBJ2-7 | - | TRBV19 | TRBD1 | TGTGCCACTTCCGGGACAGGTTACTACGAGCAGTACTTC | CATSGTGYYEQYF
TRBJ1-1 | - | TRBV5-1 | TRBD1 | TGCGCCAGCAGCTGGGGGACAGCGAACACTGAAGCTTTCTTT | CASSWGTANTEAFF